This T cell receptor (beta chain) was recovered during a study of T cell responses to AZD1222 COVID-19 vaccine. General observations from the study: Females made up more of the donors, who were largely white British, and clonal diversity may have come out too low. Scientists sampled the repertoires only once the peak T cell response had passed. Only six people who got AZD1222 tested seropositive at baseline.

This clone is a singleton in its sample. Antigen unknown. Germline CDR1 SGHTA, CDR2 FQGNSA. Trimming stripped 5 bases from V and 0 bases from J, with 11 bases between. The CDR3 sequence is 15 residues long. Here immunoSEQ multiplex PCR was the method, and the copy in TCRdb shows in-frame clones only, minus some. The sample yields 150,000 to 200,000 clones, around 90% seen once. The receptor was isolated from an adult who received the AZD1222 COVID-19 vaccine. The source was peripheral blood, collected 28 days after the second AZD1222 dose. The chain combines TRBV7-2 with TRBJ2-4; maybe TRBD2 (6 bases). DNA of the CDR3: TGTGCCAGCAGCGTAATGGGACTAGCCAAAAACATTCAGTACTTC. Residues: CASSVMGLAKNIQYF.